This T cell receptor (beta chain) was captured by sequencing in a study of Ad26.COV2.S vaccination and SARS-CoV-2 variants. Study at large: Once or twice, 56 days apart, Ad26.COV2.S was delivered intramuscularly.

The CDR3 has 16 amino acids. CDR1 is MGHRA, CDR2 YSYEKL, per germline. The V end lost 1 base, the J end lost 6 bases, and 17 bases lay between the germline ends. Concerning this clone: Antigen unknown.

Study-level results: Those who received vaccine or placebo ended up with similar non-spike TCR breadth. Estimates derived from TCR breadth and depth analyses may have underestimated total T cell responses.

The treatment denotes: around 19 received Ad26.COV2.S at low or high dose, single or two shots; about five received placebo; per-sample allocation not given. Sample collection was performed on day 63 after the first vaccine or placebo injection. Ad26.COV2.S expressed prefusion-stabilized spike from the original Wuhan strain. Clones were read by immunoSEQ multiplex PCR, and TCRdb kept only the in-frame ones, dropping some. Of 430,000 or so clones in the sample, 89% were seen once. This specimen was peripheral blood, taken in a trial of Ad26.COV2.S vaccine versus placebo. This sequence was found in a person aged 18 to 65 who received the Ad26.COV2.S COVID-19 vaccine or a placebo. The rearrangement links TRBV4-1 to TRBJ2-3, with a tentative D call TRBD2 (6 bases). CDR3 in DNA: TGCGCCAGCAGCCAAGTTGGGGCGGGGCCCAGGGATACGCAGTATTTT. Amino acid sequence: CASSQVGAGPRDTQYF.